This T cell receptor (beta chain) was sequenced for a study of blood T cell repertoires in COVID-19. Whole-study context: Samples of COVID-19 (acute and convalescent) were obtained from the United States, Italy and Spain. T cells, B-cell-depleted T cells, or PBMCs provided the cDNA or gDNA that served as material.

Under the authors' procedure: Counts of nucleated cells, estimated from reference gene primer amplification, were obtained. This table comes from immunoSEQ multiplex PCR, and its TCRdb copy is limited to in-frame clones, with some not included. V and J calls and clone size come straight from that table; D and trimming were deduced from the DNA. Of approximately 200,000 clones listed, over 80% are singletons. This CDR3 spans 14 amino acids. The V end was cut by 0 bases, the J end by 5 bases, with 11 bases between. The V gene's germline CDR1 is LNHNV and CDR2 YYDKDF (reference sequence). The sequencing input was peripheral blood. This clonotype originated in a woman younger than 45 with acute or convalescent COVID-19. The J gene is TRBJ2-7, the V gene TRBV15; D unresolved. The CDR3 region is CATSRDLARDEQYF. As DNA, the CDR3 is TGTGCCACCAGCAGAGATCTTGCACGCGACGAGCAGTACTTC. The full variable domain, with the rest looked up from reference TRBV15 and TRBJ2-7, is DAMVIQNPRYQVTQFGKPVTLSCSQTLNHNVMYWYQQKSSQAPKLLFHYYDKDFNNEADTPDNFQSRRPNTSFCFLDIRSPGLGDTAMYLCATSRDLARDEQYFGPGTRLTVT.